This TCR beta chain was recovered during a study of PD-L1 blockade in urothelial cancer (dated 2017 in TCRdb). Broadly, across the study: All patients started therapy around 2014 and received atezolizumab 1,200 mg intravenously every 3 weeks. Tumors from two patients failed quality control and three patients lacked available tumor, so five were excluded from tumor TCR analyses. Tumor samples yielded a median of roughly 1,300 T cells and approximately 1,000 unique TCRs, with median clonality about 0.096 and T cell proportion 0.097. An ECOG performance status of 0 or 1 was recorded for the patients, and 0 to 3 prior chemotherapy regimens had been received by the patients. In the same patients, pretreatment tumors underwent whole exome sequencing and RNA sequencing in addition to TCR sequencing. Progression-free survival longer than 6 months counted as durable clinical benefit, and TCR features were additionally tested against both progression-free and overall survival. Nine patients reached durable clinical benefit, while 15 to 25 patients did not. TCR sequencing covered pretreatment tumor samples and matched, serially collected peripheral blood taken before and after atezolizumab treatment. Approximately 29 patients had pretreatment blood TCR-seq, some 25 had at least one posttreatment blood collection, and some 25 had tumor TCR-seq. About nine tenths of the roughly 29 patients were identified as males with urothelial cancer of bladder origin, and a prior smoking history was reported by 18 of 29 patients. Somatic, immune and clinical correlates of response to PD-L1 blockade with atezolizumab in urothelial cancer were the focus of an exploratory multi-omic analysis. The paper's findings and limits, for the study overall: The proportion of tumor-infiltrating T lymphocytes was higher in patients with durable benefit (n ≈ 24, Mann-Whitney p = 0.047). At 3 weeks after the start of treatment, tumor-associated TCR clones in peripheral blood had expanded more in patients with durable benefit (n ≈ 24, p = 0.022). The tumor samples were FFPE, were not collected immediately before treatment, and were limited to one sample per patient, so heterogeneity may have been missed. Because the sample size was small (n ≈ 30) and many exploratory analyses were performed, the results are intended to be hypothesis-generating.

Synthetic TCR analog templates were spiked into each PCR to estimate absolute template abundance from read counts. For FFPE tumors, housekeeping genes were amplified and quantified so that usable DNA could be estimated and T cell fraction could be computed. TCRbeta CDR3 regions were amplified from genomic DNA with bias-controlled V and J gene primers using the immunoSEQ assay. Rearranged TCRbeta segments were sequenced at approximately 20X coverage. In the original analysis: Clustering was used to correct sequencing errors, and CDR3s were annotated against IMGT so that V, D and J genes could be assigned. Out-of-frame and stop-codon sequences were excluded, and only productive TCRbeta rearrangements were used in downstream analyses. Clonality was calculated as one minus the Shannon entropy normalized by the log of the number of unique productive sequences. Clones differing between time points or between blood and tumor were identified by Fisher's exact test with Benjamini-Hochberg correction at adjusted p below 0.01. TCRdb retrieved this table from immuneACCESS and kept in-frame rearrangements only. Not all clones are present; in checked studies, unresolved V genes account for under half, and no reason is known for the remainder. That table gives V, J and clone size, and the DNA gave D and trimming. Here the sample has tens of thousands of clones; just over 35% occur a single time. The ten largest account for 8% to 9.5% of the sample.

The CDR3 numbers 15 residues from cysteine through phenylalanine. Here the CDR3 DNA is all that survives: 45 bases in frame from base 1. Between the V and J ends, shortened by 4 bases and 2 bases respectively, the junction contains 14 bases. This clone was detected a few times. What this receptor recognizes is not known. Base qualities are not provided; no much larger clone lies one nucleotide away. The time point label for this specimen denotes: pretreatment tumor sample. The cohort comprised 29 patients with locally advanced or metastatic urothelial carcinoma treated at Memorial Sloan Kettering on a trial protocol. Every piece of tumor tissue used for sequencing was obtained prior to atezolizumab dosing. The Qiagen DNeasy Blood extraction kit was used to purify genomic DNA from total PBMCs and tumor samples.

The sequencing here drew on tumor tissue, taken before atezolizumab (anti-PD-L1) treatment. The sequence links TRBV6-7 to TRBJ1-2, with a weak D call of TRBD1 (6 bases match). TRBV6-7 is annotated as an ORF whose role is uncertain. The sequence was collected from a man aged 60 to 75 with urothelial cancer. The DNA is TGTGCCAGCAGTTCTAAGTCGCAGGGGAACTATGGCTACACCTTC. Protein translation: CASSSKSQGNYGYTF.